A single sample is the source of the 18 T cell receptor beta chains below, sequenced in a study of shared clonotypes between healthy human individuals. Data came from immunoSEQ multiplex PCR; TCRdb stores just in-frame clones and leaves some out. The data show around 640,000 clones, approximately 96% seen once. The naive CD8 fraction comprised CD45RO-negative cells positively selected for CCR7 and excluded terminally differentiated effector memory CD45RA+ cells. Sequenced: naive CD8+ T cells sorted from blood. Source of these receptors: a woman aged 25-40 years in good health.

The chain is built from TRBV6-6 and TRBJ2-7; D unresolved. V was pared by 0 bases and J by 2 bases, with 8 bases between. Germline CDR1 and CDR2: MNHNY and SVGAGI (reference sequence). The CDR3 extends over 14 amino acids. DNA of the CDR3: TGTGCCAGCAGTTACTCAGGAACTGCCTACGAGCAGTACTTC. Protein sequence: CASSYSGTAYEQYF.

The J gene is TRBJ1-1, the V gene TRBV5-6, with D possibly being TRBD1 (5 bases). The germline V and J ends were trimmed by 2 bases and 5 bases, with 19 bases remaining between them. CDR3 size: 16 residues. Germline-derived CDR1 and CDR2 are SGHDT and YYEEEE. CDR3 sequence (DNA): TGTGCCAGCAGCTTTCTGATAGGGGATGGAACAACTGAAGCTTTCTTT. Its protein is CASSFLIGDGTTEAFF. The variable domain in full, with the rest retrieved from reference TRBV5-6 and TRBJ1-1, is DAGVTQSPTHLIKTRGQQVTLRCSPKSGHDTVSWYQQALGQGPQFIFQYYEEEERQRGNFPDRFSGHQFPNYSSELNVNALLLGDSALYLCASSFLIGDGTTEAFFGQGTRLTVV.

The V call is TRBV11-3, the J call TRBJ2-7, with 7 positions matching TRBD2. This CDR3 spans 12 amino acids. Germline CDR1 and CDR2: SGHNT and YENEEA. The trim removed 4 bases at V and 5 bases at J, leaving 2 bases unmatched. The CDR3: CASSSAGDEQYF. The CDR3 DNA sequence: TGTGCCAGCAGCTCTGCGGGGGACGAGCAGTACTTC.

The genes are TRBV7-9 and TRBJ2-2; TRBD1 or TRBD2 may be the D gene (5 bases each). Per germline, CDR1 SEHNR and CDR2 FQNEAQ (reference sequence). The V end lost 6 bases, the J end lost 6 bases, and 8 bases lay between the germline ends. The CDR3 spans 12 residues. CDR3 sequence: CASRGRPGELFF. Written as DNA, the CDR3 is TGTGCCAGCAGGGGACGCCCCGGGGAGCTGTTTTTT.

The chain joins TRBV7-9 to TRBJ1-4; 7 nucleotides agree with TRBD1. Germline values: CDR1 SEHNR, CDR2 FQNEAQ (reference sequence). The length of the CDR3 is 16 residues. Trimming removed 1 base from V and 4 bases from J; junction bases left unmatched: 6. Here the CDR3 reads CASSLGGDSHNEKLFF. For the CDR3, the DNA is TGTGCCAGCAGCTTAGGGGGGGACAGTCATAATGAAAAACTGTTTTTT.

This chain links TRBV5-1 with TRBJ2-7; 7 bases match TRBD1. V lost 2 bases, J lost 3 bases, and 5 bases stayed unmatched. This CDR3 is 14 amino acids long. The germline gives CDR1 SGHRS, CDR2 YFSETQ. DNA for the CDR3: TGCGCCAGCAGCTTCGACAGGGTAAACTACGAGCAGTACTTC. Protein sequence: CASSFDRVNYEQYF.

The rearrangement uses TRBV7-9 and TRBJ2-3; unclear D gene. Trimming cost V 5 bases and J 3 bases, with 3 bases left between them. This CDR3 comprises 11 residues. Germline CDR1 SEHNR, CDR2 FQNEAQ (reference sequence). The CDR3 region is CASSQTDTQYF. CDR3 coding DNA: TGTGCCAGCAGCCAAACAGATACGCAGTATTTT.

This chain joins TRBV5-4 and TRBJ2-7; TRBD2 might be the D (5 bases). CDR3 length: 13 amino acids. Germline V lookup: CDR1 SGHNT, CDR2 YYREEE (reference sequence). The V end lost 0 bases, the J end lost 3 bases, and 7 bases lay between the germline ends. The CDR3 here is CASSLAAGYEQYF. The CDR3 nucleotides are TGTGCCAGCAGCTTGGCGGCGGGCTACGAGCAGTACTTC.

The rearrangement uses TRBV5-5 and TRBJ1-2; 12 bases are a match to TRBD1. Germline assignment: CDR1 SGHKS and CDR2 YYEKEE (reference sequence). V was pared by 3 bases and J by 8 bases, with 5 bases of the junction left unmatched. The CDR3 runs to 14 residues. In nucleotides, the CDR3 is TGTGCCAGCAGCTGGGGACAGGGGGCGTTCGGCTACACCTTC. Protein: CASSWGQGAFGYTF.

V is TRBV27 and J is TRBJ2-5; 7 bases are shared with TRBD2. The DNA end is more similar to TRBJ2-7, so the J call may be wrong. Per germline, CDR1 MNHEY and CDR2 SMNVEV (reference sequence). This CDR3 spans 15 amino acids. The CDR3 spells CASSARSGGPYEQYF. The CDR3 DNA is TGTGCCAGCAGCGCTAGGTCGGGGGGACCCTACGAGCAGTACTTC.

The chain employs TRBV7-8 and TRBJ2-2, with TRBD1 matching over 12 bases. Germline loops: CDR1 SGHVS, CDR2 FQNEAQ. This CDR3 is built from 17 residues. The V segment lost 5 bases and the J segment 4 bases; nucleotides outside the gene matches: 8. CDR3 DNA: TGTGCCAGCAGCACAATCCGGGACAGGGGGCCCACCGGGGAGCTGTTTTTT. Its protein product is CASSTIRDRGPTGELFF. The whole variable domain, filled in from reference TRBV7-8 and TRBJ2-2, reads GAGVSQSPRYKVAKRGQDVALRCDPISGHVSLFWYQQALGQGPEFLTYFQNEAQLDKSGLPSDRFFAERPEGSVSTLKIQRTQQEDSAVYLCASSTIRDRGPTGELFFGEGSRLTVL.

In this sample, this clone turned up a few times. The V call is TRBV11-2, the J call TRBJ2-7; D not certain. This CDR3 spans 11 amino acids. The germline V gene encodes CDR1 SGHAT and CDR2 FQNNGV. Trimming stripped 5 bases from V and 9 bases from J, with 11 bases between. The CDR3 coding sequence is TGTGCCAGCAGCCCCGATCTGGGGCAGTACTTC. Its translation: CASSPDLGQYF.

This clone has just one count. This chain connects TRBV18 to TRBJ1-1; tentative D call: TRBD1 (5 bases). Per germline, CDR1 KGHSH and CDR2 LQKENI. The CDR3 loop spans 15 amino acids. V lost 4 bases to trimming and J lost 3 bases, with 15 bases between them. The CDR3 bases are TGTGCCAGCTCACTTTCAGGGCCGGGGGACACTGAAGCTTTCTTT. Residues: CASSLSGPGDTEAFF.

The V and J genes are TRBV15 and TRBJ2-7, with D perhaps TRBD1 (6 bases). The V end was cut by 3 bases, the J end by 1 base, with 10 bases between. The CDR3 totals 14 residues. Per germline, CDR1 LNHNV and CDR2 YYDKDF (reference sequence). The CDR3 sequence is CATSSDRSSYEQYF. CDR3 sequence (DNA): TGTGCCACCAGCAGTGACAGGTCATCCTACGAGCAGTACTTC.

This sequence joins TRBV7-6 and TRBJ2-3; D is ambiguous. This CDR3 comprises 13 residues. V was trimmed by 3 bases and J by 4 bases, leaving 8 bases between them. Germline V gene lookup returns CDR1 SGHVS and CDR2 FNYEAQ. CDR3 in amino acids: CASSFGDPDTQYF. CDR3 DNA sequence: TGTGCCAGCAGCTTTGGAGACCCAGATACGCAGTATTTT.

The gene calls are TRBV15 and TRBJ2-5, with 7 bases matching TRBD2. V was clipped by 7 bases and J by 3 bases; unmatched bases: 5. The CDR3 runs 13 residues. Per the germline V gene, CDR1 is LNHNV and CDR2 is YYDKDF (reference sequence). This CDR3 reads CATMGGGKETQYF. Here the CDR3 DNA reads TGTGCCACCATGGGCGGGGGAAAAGAGACCCAGTACTTC.

The chain employs TRBV19 and TRBJ2-1, with 9 positions matching TRBD1. Germline V gene lookup returns CDR1 LNHDA and CDR2 SQIVND (reference sequence). The CDR3 has 21 residues. Trimming at V came to 4 bases and at J to 8 bases, leaving 27 bases not matched to a gene. CDR3 coding DNA: TGTGCCAGTAGTACCCCCTCTGGACAGGGGTCGGGGGAACGGCTCCCCGATGAGCAGTTCTTC. Translating gives CASSTPSGQGSGERLPDEQFF.

The chain carries TRBV5-4 and TRBJ2-3; the D is unclear. Looked up from germline, CDR1 is SGHNT and CDR2 is YYREEE (reference sequence). This CDR3 has 14 residues. Trimming removed 4 bases from V and 0 bases from J, with 9 bases in between. The CDR3 reads CASSQALSTDTQYF. CDR3 nucleotide sequence: TGTGCCAGCAGCCAGGCGCTCAGCACAGATACGCAGTATTTT. The full variable domain, rest sourced from reference TRBV5-4 and TRBJ2-3, is ETGVTQSPTHLIKTRGQQVTLRCSSQSGHNTVSWYQQALGQGPQFIFQYYREEENGRGNFPPRFSGLQFPNYSSELNVNALELDDSALYLCASSQALSTDTQYFGPGTRLTVL.